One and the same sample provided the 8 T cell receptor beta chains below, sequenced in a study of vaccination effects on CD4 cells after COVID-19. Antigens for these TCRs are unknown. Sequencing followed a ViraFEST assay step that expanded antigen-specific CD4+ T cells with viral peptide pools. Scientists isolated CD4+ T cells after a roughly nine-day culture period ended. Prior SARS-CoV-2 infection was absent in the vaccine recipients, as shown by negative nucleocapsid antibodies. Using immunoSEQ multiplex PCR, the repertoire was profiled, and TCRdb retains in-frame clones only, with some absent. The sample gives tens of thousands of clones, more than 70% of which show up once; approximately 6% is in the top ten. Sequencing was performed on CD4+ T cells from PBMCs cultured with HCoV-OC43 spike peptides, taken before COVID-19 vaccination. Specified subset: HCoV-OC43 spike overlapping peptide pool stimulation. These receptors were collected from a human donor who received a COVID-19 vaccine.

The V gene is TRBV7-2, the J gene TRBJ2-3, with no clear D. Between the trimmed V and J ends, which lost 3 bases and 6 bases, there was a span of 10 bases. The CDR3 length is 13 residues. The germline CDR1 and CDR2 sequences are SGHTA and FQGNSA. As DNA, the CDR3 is TGTGCCAGCAGCTTGAGGCCGGAGGATACGCAGTATTTT. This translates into CASSLRPEDTQYF. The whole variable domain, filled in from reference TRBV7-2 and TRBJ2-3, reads GAGVSQSPSNKVTEKGKDVELRCDPISGHTALYWYRQSLGQGLEFLIYFQGNSAPDKSGLPSDRFSAERTGGSVSTLTIQRTQQEDSAVYLCASSLRPEDTQYFGPGTRLTVL.

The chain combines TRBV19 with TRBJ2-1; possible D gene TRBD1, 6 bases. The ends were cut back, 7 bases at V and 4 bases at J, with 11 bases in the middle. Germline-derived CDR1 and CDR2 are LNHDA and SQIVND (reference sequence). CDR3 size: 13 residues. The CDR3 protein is CASKAGDYNEQFF. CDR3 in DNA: TGTGCCAGTAAGGCAGGGGATTACAATGAGCAGTTCTTC.

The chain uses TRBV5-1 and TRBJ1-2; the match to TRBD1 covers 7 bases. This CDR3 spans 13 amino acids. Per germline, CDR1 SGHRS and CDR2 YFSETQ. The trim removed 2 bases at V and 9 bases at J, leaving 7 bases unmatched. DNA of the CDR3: TGCGCCAGCAGCTTCGGGGAGGGGGCGAGCTACACCTTC. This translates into CASSFGEGASYTF.

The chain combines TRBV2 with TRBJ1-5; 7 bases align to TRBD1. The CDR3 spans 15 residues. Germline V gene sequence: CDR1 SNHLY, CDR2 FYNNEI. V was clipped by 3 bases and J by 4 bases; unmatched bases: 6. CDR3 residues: CASSEGSGGNQPQHF. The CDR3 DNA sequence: TGTGCCAGCAGTGAGGGATCAGGGGGGAATCAGCCCCAGCATTTT. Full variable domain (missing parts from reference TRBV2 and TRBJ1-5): EPEVTQTPSHQVTQMGQEVILRCVPISNHLYFYWYRQILGQKVEFLVSFYNNEISEKSEIFDDQFSVERPDGSNFTLKIRSTKLEDSAMYFCASSEGSGGNQPQHFGDGTRLSIL.

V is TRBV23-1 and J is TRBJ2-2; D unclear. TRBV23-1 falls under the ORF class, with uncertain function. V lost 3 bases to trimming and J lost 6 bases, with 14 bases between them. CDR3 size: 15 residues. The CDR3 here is CASSHRTEGAGELFF. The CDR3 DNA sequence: TGCGCCAGCAGTCATCGGACGGAAGGTGCCGGGGAGCTGTTTTTT.

CDR3 DNA sequence: TGCGCCAGCAGCCAAGATGGCAGAGGTCAGCCCCAGCATTTT. Translation gives CASSQDGRGQPQHF. This chain links TRBV4-1 with TRBJ1-5, with D hard to call. Germline CDR1 is MGHRA and CDR2 is YSYEKL. V lost 0 bases and J lost 6, with 9 bases in between. This CDR3 is 14 amino acids long.

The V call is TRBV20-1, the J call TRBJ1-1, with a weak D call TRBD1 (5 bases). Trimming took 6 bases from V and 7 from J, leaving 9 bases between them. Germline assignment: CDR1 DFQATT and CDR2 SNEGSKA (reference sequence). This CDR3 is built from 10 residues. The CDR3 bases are TGCAGTGCCCTCGGGGGTGAAGCTTTCTTT. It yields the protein CSALGGEAFF.

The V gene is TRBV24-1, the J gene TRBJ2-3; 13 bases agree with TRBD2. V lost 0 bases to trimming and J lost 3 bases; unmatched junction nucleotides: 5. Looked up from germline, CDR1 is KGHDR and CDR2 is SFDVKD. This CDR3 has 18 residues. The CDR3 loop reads CATSDLTSGGAGTDTQYF. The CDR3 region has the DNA TGTGCCACCAGTGATTTGACTAGCGGGGGGGCCGGGACAGATACGCAGTATTTT.